Below are 11 T cell receptor beta chains sequenced from a single sample in a study of T cell responses to AZD1222 COVID-19 vaccine. Measured with immunoSEQ multiplex PCR; TCRdb has only the in-frame clones, and not every one. The sample records around 110,000 clones, about nine tenths being singletons. The material sequenced was peripheral blood, taken 28 days after the second AZD1222 dose. All receptors derive from an adult who received the AZD1222 COVID-19 vaccine.

The rearrangement uses TRBV6-5 and TRBJ2-1; 9 bases are shared with TRBD2. The V and J ends lost 4 bases and 9 bases, in that order; junction bases with no gene match: 13. This CDR3 is 16 amino acids long. CDR1 MNHEY and CDR2 SVGAGI come from the germline V gene. Written as DNA, the CDR3 is TGTGCCAGCAGTTCCCGAACACTAGCGGGTATGGGTGAGCAGTTCTTC. Protein: CASSSRTLAGMGEQFF.

The gene calls are TRBV5-1 and TRBJ2-5, with TRBD1 identical over 8 bases. Germline V CDR1 and CDR2: SGHRS, YFSETQ. J was trimmed by 2 bases and V by 4 bases; bases with no gene match: 7. This CDR3 comprises 15 residues. CDR3 amino acids: CASSGMTGDQETQYF. CDR3 DNA: TGCGCCAGCAGCGGTATGACAGGGGATCAAGAGACCCAGTACTTC. Looking up the rest from reference TRBV5-1 and TRBJ2-5 gives the full variable domain: KAGVTQTPRYLIKTRGQQVTLSCSPISGHRSVSWYQQTPGQGLQFLFEYFSETQRNKGNFPGRFSGRQFSNSRSEMNVSTLELGDSALYLCASSGMTGDQETQYFGPGTRLLVL.

This clone appeared a single time. The rearrangement uses TRBV24-1 and TRBJ2-5; no clear D. The CDR3 spans 11 residues. V gave up 4 bases and J gave up 4 bases, with 3 bases separating them. CDR1 KGHDR and CDR2 SFDVKD come from the germline V gene. The CDR3: CATSEGETQYF. The CDR3 DNA reads TGTGCCACCAGTGAGGGAGAGACCCAGTACTTC.

The CDR3 bases are TGTGCCATCAGTGAGGTAACAGTGGGGGACTATGGCTACACCTTC. Amino acid sequence: CAISEVTVGDYGYTF. The V call is TRBV10-3, the J call TRBJ1-2, with D perhaps TRBD1 (5 bases). The CDR3 length is 15 residues. Germline V CDR1 and CDR2: ENHRY, SYGVKD. V shed 2 bases and J shed 3 bases, with 13 bases lying between them.

The gene calls are TRBV11-3 and TRBJ2-7; the D call may be TRBD1 or TRBD2 (5 bases each). Trimming shortened V by 5 bases and J by 1 base, and 15 bases separated the two germline ends. Germline loops: CDR1 SGHNT, CDR2 YENEEA. The CDR3 is 15 amino acids. CDR3 residues: CASSPRGGGSYEQYF. As DNA, the CDR3 is TGTGCCAGCAGCCCGAGGGGTGGGGGTTCCTACGAGCAGTACTTC.

The chain carries TRBV9 and TRBJ1-1; D unresolved. The CDR3 consists of 15 residues. Germline V gene data show CDR1 as SGDLS and CDR2 as YYNGEE. The V end was cut by 0 bases, the J end by 1 base, with 10 bases between. Written as DNA, the CDR3 is TGTGCCAGCAGCGTAGTTTCAGCGGCGAACACTGAAGCTTTCTTT. Amino acid sequence: CASSVVSAANTEAFF.

The V gene is TRBV30, the J gene TRBJ2-1, with D tentatively TRBD1 (5 bases). The CDR3 length is 13 residues. With 2 bases removed from V and 7 bases from J, the gap between germline ends came to 12 bases. CDR1 GTSNPN and CDR2 SVGIG come from the germline V gene (reference sequence). CDR3 amino acids: CAWSLQGANEQFF. As DNA, the CDR3 is TGTGCCTGGAGTTTGCAGGGCGCTAATGAGCAGTTCTTC.

This chain joins TRBV10-2 and TRBJ2-3; tentatively, D is TRBD1 (5 bases). Trimming removed 4 bases from V and 0 bases from J, with 11 bases in between. CDR3 length: 15 residues. The V gene's germline CDR1 is WSHSY and CDR2 SAAADI. The CDR3 region is CASSGQGTSTDTQYF. CDR3 nucleotides: TGCGCCAGCAGTGGTCAGGGAACTAGCACAGATACGCAGTATTTT.

This chain connects TRBV18 to TRBJ2-7; a weak D match, TRBD2 (7 bases). V lost 4 bases, J lost 3 bases, and 13 bases lay in between. Per the germline V gene, CDR1 is KGHSH and CDR2 is LQKENI. This CDR3 contains 14 residues. CDR3 region: CASSREGGGYEQYF. The DNA of the CDR3 is TGTGCCAGCTCACGAGAGGGGGGGGGCTACGAGCAGTACTTC.

This clone was observed once. J is TRBJ1-2 and V is TRBV7-9; tentative D call: TRBD1 (5 bases). Trimming stripped 1 base from V and 8 bases from J, with 8 bases between. The CDR3 is made up of 12 amino acids. Germline lookup yields CDR1 SEHNR and CDR2 FQNEAQ (reference sequence). The CDR3 region is CASSLVGEGYTF. CDR3 DNA sequence: TGTGCCAGCAGCTTAGTAGGGGAAGGCTACACCTTC.

The gene calls are TRBV19 and TRBJ2-2; possible D gene TRBD2, 6 bases. Trimming cost V 1 base and J 1 base, with 7 bases left between them. The CDR3 contains 15 residues. Per the germline V gene, CDR1 is LNHDA and CDR2 is SQIVND (reference sequence). CDR3 sequence (DNA): TGTGCCAGTAGTATAGTGGGGGGGAACACCGGGGAGCTGTTTTTT. Amino acids: CASSIVGGNTGELFF.